This T cell receptor beta chain was identified in a study of beta chain features in type 1 diabetes. From germline, CDR1 is MGHRA and CDR2 YSYEKL. This CDR3 spans 14 amino acids. Trimming took off 0 bases at V and 3 bases at J, with 7 bases between the two ends. Study-wide results and limits: Type 1 diabetes patients had VDJ junctions that carried fewer insertions and more deletions.

On this clone: What it binds is not known.

Expressed TCRB transcripts were sequenced after all isolated RNA was converted to cDNA. Repertoires were generated with immunoSEQ multiplex PCR, while TCRdb's copy carries only in-frame clones and drops some. The table shows about 140,000 clones, with over 9.5% occurring only once. The V and J genes are TRBV4-1 and TRBJ2-3, with D possibly matching TRBD1 (5 bases). The sequence was collected from a man between 18 and 35 years old in good health. The sample comprised naive CD4+ T cells from blood. CDR3 amino acids: CASSQDYRTDTQYF. The CDR3 nucleotides are TGCGCCAGCAGCCAAGACTACAGGACAGATACGCAGTATTTT.